A single T cell receptor (beta chain) is shown here with its context. No antigen is known for it. Germline V CDR1 and CDR2: SGHAT, FQNNGV. The V gene end was trimmed by 4 bases and the J gene end by 3 bases; junction bases not matched to a gene: 6. CDR3 length equals 14 residues. Each of the donors was a healthy bone marrow donor. The sample comes from a study of cytomegalovirus exposure and HLA in healthy donors. Findings of the study overall: There were reportedly fewer N-insertions in an Asian-associated ancestry cluster than the roughly 670-donor mean, in a later analysis.

Researchers ran the PCR with 60 Vbeta and 13 Jbeta primers. This table comes from immunoSEQ multiplex PCR, and its TCRdb copy is limited to in-frame clones, with some not included. The sample consists of 200,000 to 250,000 clones, 70% to 85% of them appearing once. Specimen: PBMCs. The source of this sequence is a woman between 35 and 50 years old in good health and CMV-seronegative. The gene calls are TRBV11-2 and TRBJ2-7; 7 bases align to TRBD1. CDR3 loop: CASSSLQGVYEQYF. The CDR3 DNA sequence: TGTGCCAGCAGCTCACTCCAGGGGGTCTACGAGCAGTACTTC.